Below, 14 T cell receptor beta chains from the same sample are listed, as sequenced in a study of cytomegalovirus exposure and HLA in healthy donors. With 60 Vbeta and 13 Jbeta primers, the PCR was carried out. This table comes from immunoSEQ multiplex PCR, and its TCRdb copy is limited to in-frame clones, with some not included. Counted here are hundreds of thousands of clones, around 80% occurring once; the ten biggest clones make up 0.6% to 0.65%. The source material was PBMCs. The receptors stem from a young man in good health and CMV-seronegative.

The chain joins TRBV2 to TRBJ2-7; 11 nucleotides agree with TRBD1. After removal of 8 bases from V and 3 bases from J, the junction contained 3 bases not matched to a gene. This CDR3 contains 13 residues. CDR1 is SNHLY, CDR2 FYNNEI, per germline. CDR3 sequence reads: CASAGTGGYEQYF. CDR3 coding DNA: TGTGCCAGCGCCGGGACAGGGGGCTACGAGCAGTACTTC. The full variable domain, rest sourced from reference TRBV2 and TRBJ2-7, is EPEVTQTPSHQVTQMGQEVILRCVPISNHLYFYWYRQILGQKVEFLVSFYNNEISEKSEIFDDQFSVERPDGSNFTLKIRSTKLEDSAMYFCASAGTGGYEQYFGPGTRLTVT.

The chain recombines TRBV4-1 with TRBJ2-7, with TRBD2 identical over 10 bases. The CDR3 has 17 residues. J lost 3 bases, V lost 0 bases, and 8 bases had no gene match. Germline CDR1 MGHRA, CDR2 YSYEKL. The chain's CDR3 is CASSQERASGSSYEQYF. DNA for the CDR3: TGCGCCAGCAGCCAAGAAAGGGCTAGCGGGAGTAGCTACGAGCAGTACTTC.

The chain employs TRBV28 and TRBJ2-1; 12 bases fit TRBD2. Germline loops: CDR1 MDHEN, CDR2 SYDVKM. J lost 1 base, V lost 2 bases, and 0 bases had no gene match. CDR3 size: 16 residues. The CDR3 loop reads CASSLGLAGSYNEQFF. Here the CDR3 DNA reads TGTGCCAGCAGTTTAGGACTAGCGGGATCCTACAATGAGCAGTTCTTC. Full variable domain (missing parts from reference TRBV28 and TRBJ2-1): DVKVTQSSRYLVKRTGEKVFLECVQDMDHENMFWYRQDPGLGLRLIYFSYDVKMKEKGDIPEGYSVSREKKERFSLILESASTNQTSMYLCASSLGLAGSYNEQFFGPGTRLTVL.

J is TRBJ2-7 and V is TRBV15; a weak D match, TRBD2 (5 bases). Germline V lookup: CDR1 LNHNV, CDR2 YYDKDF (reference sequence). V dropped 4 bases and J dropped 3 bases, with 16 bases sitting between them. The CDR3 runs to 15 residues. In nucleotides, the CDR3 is TGTGCCACCAGCACAAACTTGGGAGTGAACTACGAGCAGTACTTC. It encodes CATSTNLGVNYEQYF.

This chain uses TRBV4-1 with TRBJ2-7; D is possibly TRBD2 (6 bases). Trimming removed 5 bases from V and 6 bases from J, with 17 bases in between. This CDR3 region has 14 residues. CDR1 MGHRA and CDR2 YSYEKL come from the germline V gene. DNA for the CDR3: TGCGCCAGCAGCGGACTACCGGGCACATCCGAGCAGTACTTC. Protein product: CASSGLPGTSEQYF.

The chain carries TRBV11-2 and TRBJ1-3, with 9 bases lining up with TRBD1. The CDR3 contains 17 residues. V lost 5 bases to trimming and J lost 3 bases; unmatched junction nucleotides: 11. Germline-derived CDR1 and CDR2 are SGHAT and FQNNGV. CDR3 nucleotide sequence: TGTGCCAGCAGCCCTCGGACAGGGGAAATATATGGAAACACCATATATTTT. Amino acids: CASSPRTGEIYGNTIYF.

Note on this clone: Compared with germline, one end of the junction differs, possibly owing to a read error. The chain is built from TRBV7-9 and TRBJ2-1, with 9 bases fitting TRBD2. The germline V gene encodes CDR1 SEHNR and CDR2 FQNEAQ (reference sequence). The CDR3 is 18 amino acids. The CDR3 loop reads CSSTYPRNGRLAANEQFF. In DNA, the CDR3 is TGTTCCAGCACTTACCCGAGGAATGGACGACTAGCGGCAAATGAGCAGTTCTTC.

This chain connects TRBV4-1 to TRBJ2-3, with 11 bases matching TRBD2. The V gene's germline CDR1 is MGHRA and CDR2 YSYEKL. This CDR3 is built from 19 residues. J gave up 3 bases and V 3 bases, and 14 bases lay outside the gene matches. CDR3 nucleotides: TGCGCCAGCAGCCAGTCCCCGGCCCCCCTAGCGGGAGGAACAGATACGCAGTATTTT. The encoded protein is CASSQSPAPLAGGTDTQYF.

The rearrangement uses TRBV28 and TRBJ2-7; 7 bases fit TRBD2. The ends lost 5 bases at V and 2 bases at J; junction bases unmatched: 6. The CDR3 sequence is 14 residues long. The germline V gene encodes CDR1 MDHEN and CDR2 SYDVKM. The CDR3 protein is CASSLGGSPYEQYF. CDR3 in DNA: TGTGCCAGCAGTCTGGGGGGGTCACCCTACGAGCAGTACTTC.

The CDR3 DNA is TGCGCCAGCAGCACTAGCGGGGGGTCGCAGTATTTT. Protein product: CASSTSGGSQYF. This chain uses TRBV5-1 with TRBJ2-3, with 12 nucleotides matching TRBD2. The CDR3 is 12 residues long. Germline CDR1 and CDR2: SGHRS and YFSETQ. J lost 10 bases, V lost 4 bases, and 1 base had no gene match.

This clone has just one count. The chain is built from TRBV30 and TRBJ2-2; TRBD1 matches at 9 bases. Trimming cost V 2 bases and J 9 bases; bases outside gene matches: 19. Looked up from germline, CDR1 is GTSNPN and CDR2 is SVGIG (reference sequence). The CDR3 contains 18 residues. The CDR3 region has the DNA TGTGCCTGGAGTCCAAACAGCAACAGGGGGCGCAGTTACCGGGAGCTGTTTTTT. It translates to CAWSPNSNRGRSYRELFF.

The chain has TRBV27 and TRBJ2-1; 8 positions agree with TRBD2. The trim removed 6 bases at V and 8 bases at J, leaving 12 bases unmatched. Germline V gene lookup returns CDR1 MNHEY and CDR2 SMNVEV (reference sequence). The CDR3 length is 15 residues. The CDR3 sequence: CASRAFSGDVDEQFF. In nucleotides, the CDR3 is TGTGCCAGCAGAGCCTTTAGCGGGGACGTGGATGAGCAGTTCTTC.

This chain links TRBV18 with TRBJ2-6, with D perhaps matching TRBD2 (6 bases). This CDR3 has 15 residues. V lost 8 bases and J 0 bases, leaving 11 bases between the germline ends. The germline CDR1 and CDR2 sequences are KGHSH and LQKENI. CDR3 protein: CASADGGSGANVLTF. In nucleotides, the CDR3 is TGTGCCAGCGCTGACGGGGGCTCTGGGGCCAACGTCCTGACTTTC. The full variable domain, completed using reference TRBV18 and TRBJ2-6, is NAGVMQNPRHLVRRRGQEARLRCSPMKGHSHVYWYRQLPEEGLKFMVYLQKENIIDESGMPKERFSAEFPKEGPSILRIQQVVRGDSAAYFCASADGGSGANVLTFGAGSRLTVL.

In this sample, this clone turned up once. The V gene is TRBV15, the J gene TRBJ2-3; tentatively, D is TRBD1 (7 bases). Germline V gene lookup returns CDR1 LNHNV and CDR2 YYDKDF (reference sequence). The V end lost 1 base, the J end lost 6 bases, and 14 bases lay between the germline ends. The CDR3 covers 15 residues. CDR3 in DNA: TGTGCCACCAGCAGAGGGCAGGGGGGATTGGATACGCAGTATTTT. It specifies CATSRGQGGLDTQYF.